This TCR beta chain was retrieved from a study of blood T cell repertoires in COVID-19. In the study overall: The United States, Italy and Spain provided the acute and convalescent COVID-19 samples. PBMCs, B-cell-depleted T cells, or T cells were the source of the cDNA or gDNA that made up the material.

V was trimmed by 7 bases and J by 7 bases, leaving 19 bases between them. Germline V gene data show CDR1 as LNHDA and CDR2 as SQIVND (reference sequence). The CDR3 has 14 amino acids. As originally analysed: Estimation of nucleated cell counts relied on the amplification of reference gene primers. This table comes from immunoSEQ multiplex PCR, and its TCRdb copy is limited to in-frame clones, with some not included. The V and J calls and the clone size are those of that table, but D and trimming were determined from the DNA. The repertoire consists of roughly 290,000 clones, with 80% to 90% occurring once and the leading ten covering 0.7% to 0.9%.

The sample taken for sequencing was peripheral blood. The source of this sequence is a man aged 30 to 45 with acute or convalescent COVID-19. The chain carries TRBV19 and TRBJ1-2, with TRBD1 as a possible D gene (6 bases). CDR3 in DNA: TGTGCCAGTACCACTACCCCGGGGGGCGGTGGCTACACCTTC. Translated: CASTTTPGGGGYTF.